Below, 31 T cell receptor beta chains from the same sample are listed, as sequenced in a study of glioma-infiltrating T cells after dendritic cell vaccination listed by TCRdb under 2016. Preparation of the library involved the immunoSEQ multiplex PCR assay. This is the immuneACCESS table as TCRdb keeps it, with only in-frame sequences that have V and J called. A part of the clones is gone; compared with another copy, unresolved V genes explain less than half, and the rest is unexplained. Across this sample there are about 87,000 clones, with less than 90% seen only once. 6% to 8% of the sample rests with the top ten. The time point label corresponds to: after dendritic cell vaccination, including at tumor progression/relapse. Here the sequenced sample was blood, taken after dendritic cell vaccination. Source of these receptors: a human donor with glioblastoma.

The J gene is TRBJ1-2, the V gene TRBV5-1, with unresolved D. Germline values: CDR1 SGHRS, CDR2 YFSETQ. CDR3 length: 16 residues. The ends were cut back, 1 base at V and 7 bases at J, with 20 bases in the middle. CDR3 region: CASSLPEISVSGGYTF. CDR3 coding DNA: TGCGCCAGCAGCTTGCCGGAAATCTCGGTATCGGGTGGCTACACCTTC.

This chain connects TRBV15 to TRBJ1-2, with D possibly TRBD1 on 5 matching bases. V lost 0 bases to trimming and J lost 3 bases, with 14 bases between them. Germline CDR1 LNHNV, CDR2 YYDKDF (reference sequence). The CDR3 runs to 16 residues. The CDR3 DNA is TGTGCCACCAGCAGAGATTTGGCAGGGTTTGACTATGGCTACACCTTC. Translated, it gives CATSRDLAGFDYGYTF.

The chain recombines TRBV7-9 with TRBJ1-2, with TRBD1 matching over 10 bases. The CDR3 runs 15 residues. In germline, CDR1 is SEHNR, CDR2 FQNEAQ (reference sequence). V shed 5 bases and J 3 bases; nucleotides not matched to a gene: 6. The CDR3 sequence: CASSRGQGVHYGYTF. Here the CDR3 DNA reads TGTGCCAGCAGCCGCGGACAGGGGGTCCACTATGGCTACACCTTC.

The chain joins TRBV9 to TRBJ1-2, with D tentatively TRBD1 (6 bases). The V end lost 3 bases, the J end lost 3 bases, and 15 bases lay between the germline ends. Germline values: CDR1 SGDLS, CDR2 YYNGEE. CDR3 length equals 15 residues. The CDR3 coding sequence is TGTGCCAGCAGCGCCGGACAGAGGGGTGACTATGGCTACACCTTC. This encodes CASSAGQRGDYGYTF.

In this sample, this clone turned up a few times. This chain's CDR3 is CASSFTGTGGTDTQYF. CDR3 nucleotide sequence: TGCGCCAGCAGCTTTACCGGGACAGGGGGCACAGATACGCAGTATTTT. V and J are TRBV5-1 and TRBJ2-3, with 10 bases aligning to TRBD1. This CDR3 has 16 residues. Looked up from germline, CDR1 is SGHRS and CDR2 is YFSETQ. After removal of 2 bases from V and 1 base from J, the junction contained 4 bases not matched to a gene.

This rearrangement joins TRBV6-6 to TRBJ2-7; 9 nucleotides align to TRBD1. The CDR3 length is 14 residues. The V gene end was trimmed by 5 bases and the J gene end by 2 bases; junction bases not matched to a gene: 4. Germline V CDR1 and CDR2: MNHNY, SVGAGI (reference sequence). CDR3 sequence: CASSPRTGAYEQYF. The CDR3 DNA reads as TGTGCCAGCAGTCCCCGGACAGGGGCCTACGAGCAGTACTTC.

The CDR3 spells CASSQEMDRGGQPQHF. CDR3 DNA sequence: TGTGCCAGCAGCCAAGAGATGGACAGGGGGGGGCAGCCCCAGCATTTT. The genes are TRBV4-2 and TRBJ1-5; TRBD1 aligns across 10 bases. Germline CDR1 reads LGHNA; CDR2 reads YNFKEQ. The CDR3 sequence is 16 residues long. V gave up 0 bases and J gave up 7 bases; unmatched junction bases: 6.

J is TRBJ2-3 and V is TRBV9; 14 bases match TRBD2. V gave up 2 bases and J gave up 3 bases; unmatched junction bases: 8. The CDR3 is made up of 18 amino acids. Germline values: CDR1 SGDLS, CDR2 YYNGEE. The CDR3 region is CASSVSRLAGGPTDTQYF. The CDR3 DNA reads as TGTGCCAGCAGCGTCTCCCGACTAGCGGGGGGGCCTACAGATACGCAGTATTTT.

The chain combines TRBV13 with TRBJ2-7; D is unclear. The CDR3 is made up of 13 amino acids. The germline V gene has CDR1 PRHDT and CDR2 FYEKMQ (reference sequence). Deletions cut 2 bases from V and 5 bases from J, with 10 bases between. CDR3 bases: TGTGCCAGCAGCTTATCAAACACCAACGAGCAGTACTTC. Its translation: CASSLSNTNEQYF.

V usage is TRBV7-9 and J usage is TRBJ1-2, with TRBD1 as a possible D gene (5 bases). This CDR3 comprises 17 residues. V lost 4 bases and J 4 bases, leaving 22 bases between the germline ends. The V gene's germline CDR1 is SEHNR and CDR2 FQNEAQ (reference sequence). The CDR3 spells CASSSPGEVGEAYGYTF. The CDR3 DNA reads TGTGCCAGCAGCTCCCCGGGGGAGGTAGGCGAGGCCTATGGCTACACCTTC.

The V and J genes are TRBV7-9 and TRBJ2-2; TRBD1 matches at 8 bases. This CDR3 is built from 15 residues. Germline CDR1 SEHNR, CDR2 FQNEAQ (reference sequence). Germline trimming cut 5 bases from V and 5 bases from J; bases unmatched to any gene: 7. For the CDR3, the DNA is TGTGCCAGCAGCCAGGACAGGGTACATACCGGGGAGCTGTTTTTT. Its protein product is CASSQDRVHTGELFF.

The gene calls are TRBV4-2 and TRBJ2-5, with TRBD2 matching 9 bases. The J call may be wrong; the DNA end is better matched by TRBJ2-7. CDR3 length equals 19 residues. CDR1 is LGHNA, CDR2 YNFKEQ, per germline. CDR3 nucleotide sequence: TGTGCCAGCAGCCAAGCCCAATCAGGGGCGGGGGGGTACCCCTACGAGCAGTACTTC. As protein: CASSQAQSGAGGYPYEQYF.

CDR3 protein: CASSAGDLPTDTQYF. The CDR3 DNA follows: TGTGCCAGCAGCGCGGGGGATCTTCCCACAGATACGCAGTATTTT. The rearrangement links TRBV6-4 to TRBJ2-3; 7 nucleotides align to TRBD2. The J segment lost 2 bases and the V segment lost 6 bases, leaving 8 bases of the junction unmatched. The CDR3 loop spans 15 amino acids. Germline CDR1 MRHNA, CDR2 SNTAGT.

The V call is TRBV6-5, the J call TRBJ2-7; D is unresolved. Trimming took off 10 bases at V and 5 bases at J, with 18 bases between the two ends. The germline V gene has CDR1 MNHEY and CDR2 SVGAGI. The CDR3 consists of 13 residues. In DNA, the CDR3 is TGTGCCACCCGCCTCCCCGATGGAGACGAGCAGTACTTC. It encodes CATRLPDGDEQYF.

This rearrangement joins TRBV6-1 to TRBJ2-2; perhaps TRBD1 as D (7 bases). The V gene's germline CDR1 is MNHNS and CDR2 SASEGT. The CDR3 sequence is 15 residues long. Trimming took off 4 bases at V and 4 bases at J, with 13 bases between the two ends. CDR3 DNA: TGTGCCAGCAGTGGCCGACAGGGAGGCACCGGGGAGCTGTTTTTT. Its translation: CASSGRQGGTGELFF.

The V and J genes are TRBV2 and TRBJ1-1; D may be TRBD1 (6 bases). V was pared by 1 base and J by 4 bases, with 10 bases between. The CDR3 is 14 amino acids. Looked up from germline, CDR1 is SNHLY and CDR2 is FYNNEI. This CDR3 is CASSEDREGTEAFF. CDR3 nucleotides: TGTGCCAGCAGTGAAGACAGGGAAGGCACTGAAGCTTTCTTT.

The chain recombines TRBV19 with TRBJ2-5; the match to TRBD1 covers 10 bases. Trimming took 2 bases from V and 0 from J; bases not matched to a gene: 3. The CDR3 totals 16 residues. CDR1 is LNHDA, CDR2 SQIVND, per germline (reference sequence). In DNA form, the CDR3 reads TGTGCCAGTAGTATAAGGACAGGGGGGAACCAAGAGACCCAGTACTTC. Protein sequence: CASSIRTGGNQETQYF.

The V call is TRBV4-3, the J call TRBJ2-1; D uncertain. The CDR3 sequence is 13 residues long. Germline V CDR1 and CDR2: LGHNA, YSLEER. The V and J ends lost 0 bases and 14 bases respectively, with 14 bases between them. CDR3 amino acids: CASSQEGALGKFF. The CDR3 DNA sequence: TGCGCCAGCAGCCAAGAGGGCGCCCTCGGAAAGTTCTTC.

The chain has TRBV2 and TRBJ1-1; tentatively, D is TRBD1 (6 bases). The CDR3 extends over 14 amino acids. CDR1 and CDR2 from the germline V gene are SNHLY and FYNNEI. The V end lost 6 bases, the J end lost 6 bases, and 17 bases lay between the germline ends. The DNA for the CDR3 is TGTGCCAGCAGACCCGGACAGCCCGGCCCTGAAGCTTTCTTT. Its protein product is CASRPGQPGPEAFF.

The rearrangement uses TRBV5-1 and TRBJ1-1; no definite D call. The V gene lost 0 bases and the J gene lost 7 bases, with 4 bases spanning the gap. The germline CDR1 and CDR2 sequences are SGHRS and YFSETQ. This CDR3 has 11 amino acids. CDR3 nucleotides: TGCGCCAGCAGCTTGGCCGGTGAAGCTTTCTTT. Translating gives CASSLAGEAFF.

This clone turned up a few times. V usage is TRBV7-3 and J usage is TRBJ1-2, with D hard to call. This CDR3 spans 15 amino acids. Trimming removed 2 bases at V and 1 base at J, with 11 bases between. Germline values: CDR1 SGHTA, CDR2 FQGTGA. The CDR3 reads CASSLFEGSNYGYTF. For the CDR3, the DNA is TGTGCCAGCAGCTTATTCGAAGGGAGTAACTATGGCTACACCTTC.

The gene calls are TRBV25-1 and TRBJ2-1; 7 positions match TRBD2. The CDR3 spans 13 residues. CDR1 is MGHDK, CDR2 SYGVNS, per germline. The J segment lost 0 bases and the V segment lost 10 bases, leaving 3 bases of the junction unmatched. Written as DNA, the CDR3 is TGTGCCATGGGGGGGAGCTCCTACAATGAGCAGTTCTTC. Translation gives CAMGGSSYNEQFF.

This clone appeared a few times. J is TRBJ1-2 and V is TRBV4-3, with D tentatively TRBD1 (5 bases). The CDR3 is 15 residues long. V was clipped by 0 bases and J by 5 bases, with 13 bases between them. The germline CDR1 and CDR2 sequences are LGHNA and YSLEER. The CDR3 reads CASSQDYSGAYGYTF. The CDR3 DNA is TGCGCCAGCAGCCAAGATTATTCTGGGGCGTATGGCTACACCTTC.

The chain links TRBV5-1 to TRBJ1-5; TRBD1 aligns across 9 bases. Germline V gene lookup returns CDR1 SGHRS and CDR2 YFSETQ. V gave up 4 bases and J gave up 2 bases; unmatched junction bases: 7. The CDR3 totals 16 residues. This chain's CDR3 is CASSPGTGNGNQPQHF. The CDR3 coding sequence is TGCGCCAGCAGCCCCGGGACAGGGAACGGCAATCAGCCCCAGCATTTT.

The chain employs TRBV11-2 and TRBJ2-4, with a tentative D call TRBD2 (6 bases). The CDR3 covers 12 residues. The V and J ends lost 5 bases and 8 bases respectively, with 10 bases between them. Germline-derived CDR1 and CDR2 are SGHAT and FQNNGV. The CDR3 here is CASSLGGDIQYF. DNA for the CDR3: TGTGCCAGCAGCCTGGGGGGTGACATTCAGTACTTC.

The chain is built from TRBV29-1 and TRBJ1-1; TRBD1 might be the D (6 bases). The V and J ends lost 0 bases and 5 bases respectively, with 16 bases between them. Germline CDR1 and CDR2: SQVTM and ANQGSEA. The CDR3 spans 15 residues. Here the CDR3 reads CSVEDGSGGITEAFF. The CDR3 DNA is TGCAGCGTTGAAGATGGCTCGGGGGGCATAACTGAAGCTTTCTTT.

J is TRBJ1-2 and V is TRBV25-1; D is undetermined. V was clipped by 0 bases and J by 1 base, with 9 bases between them. Germline CDR1 and CDR2: MGHDK and SYGVNS. CDR3 length: 15 residues. The CDR3 DNA follows: TGTGCCAGCAGTGAATATAATACAGATAACTATGGCTACACCTTC. Its translation: CASSEYNTDNYGYTF.

The J gene is TRBJ1-1, the V gene TRBV12-5; D might be TRBD1 (6 bases). The V and J ends lost 2 bases and 1 base respectively, with 11 bases between them. Per the germline V gene, CDR1 is LGHNT and CDR2 is FRNRAP. The CDR3 sequence is 15 residues long. The CDR3 loop reads CASGLKGGENTEAFF. The CDR3, as DNA: TGTGCTAGTGGTTTGAAAGGGGGAGAGAACACTGAAGCTTTCTTT.

The chain joins TRBV18 to TRBJ2-3; TRBD2 matches at 8 bases. CDR1 and CDR2 (germline): KGHSH, LQKENI. V trimming: 3 bases; J trimming: 0 bases; junction bases outside the gene matches: 17. CDR3 length equals 20 residues. CDR3 protein: CASSPLPGVAGSTSTDTQYF. The CDR3 DNA is TGTGCCAGCTCACCCCTTCCTGGAGTAGCGGGGTCTACTAGCACAGATACGCAGTATTTT.

V usage is TRBV7-9 and J usage is TRBJ2-1, with 7 bases lining up with TRBD1. This CDR3 has 14 residues. The germline V gene encodes CDR1 SEHNR and CDR2 FQNEAQ (reference sequence). Losses at the gene ends were 5 bases for V and 7 bases for J; bases not matched to a gene: 8. Here the CDR3 reads CASSVTGEGNEQFF. The CDR3 DNA follows: TGTGCCAGCAGCGTCACAGGGGAAGGGAATGAGCAGTTCTTC.

This chain joins TRBV5-6 and TRBJ2-7, with D maybe TRBD1 (6 bases). This CDR3 has 13 amino acids. Deletions cut 2 bases from V and 2 bases from J, with 8 bases between. CDR1 and CDR2 from the germline V gene are SGHDT and YYEEEE. The CDR3 reads CASSFRGPYEQYF. The CDR3 bases are TGTGCCAGCAGCTTCAGGGGCCCCTACGAGCAGTACTTC.